Listed here are 9 T cell receptor beta chains from one sample, sequenced in a study of CXCR3-negative and CXCR3-positive naive CD8 T cells. The TRB libraries of cDNA were built by UMI-labeled 5' RACE. Reanalyzing the 5' RACE reads, TCRdb keeps one entry per CDR3 protein, without DNA. This sample's table has about 84,000 distinct CDR3 sequences. Broader study findings: Comparison of naive cells showed more hydrophobic TRB CDR3s in CXCR3-positive than in CXCR3-negative naive cells.

Their antigens are not known. Material for sequencing was naive CXCR3+ CD8+ T cells from blood. Specified subset: CD45RO-CCR7+CD27+CD95- naive CD8+ T cells expressing CXCR3 (TNR3+). These receptor sequences come from a human donor in good health. Some clones in this sample may be carry-over from other donors' samples.

This chain connects TRBV6-5 to TRBJ2-1; without DNA, the TCRdb call of TRBD2 cannot be checked. The CDR3 spans 14 residues. Per the germline V gene, CDR1 is MNHEY and CDR2 is SVGAGI. The CDR3 loop is CASSYGPSGELRFF.

The genes are TRBV28 and TRBJ2-7; absent DNA, TCRdb's TRBD2 call cannot be checked. The CDR3 is 14 amino acids. Germline V lookup: CDR1 MDHEN, CDR2 SYDVKM. The CDR3: CASSSTSGPYEQYF.

J is TRBJ2-3 and V is TRBV20-1; the D gene TCRdb calls, TRBD1, cannot be checked with no DNA. This CDR3 spans 15 amino acids. Germline V gene data show CDR1 as DFQATT and CDR2 as SNEGSKA (reference sequence). The CDR3 loop is CSARGTGSYPDTQYF.

The chain has TRBV2 and TRBJ2-1; TCRdb's D gene call, TRBD1, goes unchecked for lack of DNA. Germline V CDR1 and CDR2: SNHLY, FYNNEI. This CDR3 is 11 amino acids long. CDR3: CATTPGDEQFF.

The chain couples TRBV29-1 to TRBJ1-1; the D call from TCRdb, TRBD1, cannot be confirmed without DNA. Germline values: CDR1 SQVTM, CDR2 ANQGSEA. The CDR3 loop spans 13 amino acids. The CDR3 sequence is CSVEFVGGTEAFF.

The rearrangement joins TRBV15 to TRBJ2-1; without DNA, the TCRdb call of TRBD2 cannot be checked. Germline CDR1 LNHNV, CDR2 YYDKDF (reference sequence). The CDR3 has 13 amino acids. CDR3 protein: CATSRPAGGEQFF.

The V gene is TRBV7-3, the J gene TRBJ2-7. Germline values: CDR1 SGHTA, CDR2 FQGTGA. There are 15 residues in the CDR3. The CDR3 sequence is CASSLTSQPNYEQYF.

This chain joins TRBV27 and TRBJ1-5; TCRdb gives TRBD1 as the D gene, but with no DNA this cannot be confirmed. The CDR3 spans 14 residues. Germline values: CDR1 MNHEY, CDR2 SMNVEV (reference sequence). The CDR3 here is CASSYGQGSQPQHF.

This chain joins TRBV28 and TRBJ2-7; TCRdb returns TRBD1, unconfirmable since there is no DNA. Germline CDR1 reads MDHEN; CDR2 reads SYDVKM. This CDR3 is built from 16 residues. CDR3 loop: CASSLRTDPLSYEQYF.